The T cell receptor beta chain under discussion was sequenced for a study of T cell changes during pregnancy in multiple sclerosis (dated by TCRdb to 2018 to 2020). General notes on the study: The study looked at changes in the T cell repertoire across pregnancy in women with multiple sclerosis.

Library preparation was by the immunoSEQ multiplex PCR assay. The table comes from immuneACCESS by way of TCRdb, which keeps in-frame sequences with V and J called. Part of the clones is missing from these tables; in studies checked, under half for an unresolved V gene and the rest for unknown reasons. Within this sample are more than 80,000 clones, with 91% of them counted one time only. The top ten clones comprise 3% to 4% of the sample. Ends trimmed: V by 5 bases, J by 4 bases; bases unmatched to a gene: 8. CDR1 and CDR2 (SGHRS, YFSETQ) derive from the germline V gene. From the cysteine through the phenylalanine, the CDR3 covers 17 amino acids. The DNA shown is the 51-base CDR3, in frame from base 1. This clone was counted only a few times. Its antigen remains unidentified. It has no much larger one-base neighbor in the sample; base qualities were not kept.

The clonotype comes from a female donor in good health, serving as a control in a pregnancy study. Some clones in this sample may be carry-over from other donors' samples. Sequenced here: PBMCs, sampled in the first trimester of pregnancy. This chain is built from TRBV5-1 and TRBJ2-3, with 15 bases aligning to TRBD2. CDR3 protein: CASRDGLAGGTSDTQYF. The nucleotide sequence reads TGCGCCAGCAGGGACGGACTAGCGGGAGGGACCTCAGATACGCAGTATTTT.